These T cell receptor beta chains were read from a single sample in a study of blood T cell repertoires in COVID-19. Profiling relied on immunoSEQ multiplex PCR, and the TCRdb table lists in-frame clones only, not all of them. The table lists about 220,000 clones, around 84% of them singletons, with roughly 6.2% in the top ten. Sample: PBMCs or T cells enriched from blood (not recorded which). The source of these receptors is a woman aged 40 to 50 who had recovered from COVID-19. CDR3s include the opening cysteine and the closing phenylalanine or tryptophan. D genes are given only for firm matches. Clone size appears in some rows only: once, few, many, or a class for an expanded clone.

clone size: .; D gene: TRBD1; J gene: TRBJ1-1; V gene: TRBV3-1/TRBV3-2; CDR3 DNA: TGTGCCAGCAGCCTCGGGACAGTAGCCGAAGCTTTCTTT; CDR3 protein: CASSLGTVAEAFF
clone size: .; D gene: .; J gene: TRBJ2-1; V gene: TRBV3-1/TRBV3-2; CDR3 DNA: TGTGCCAGCAGCCTCTCCCCCATAGAGTATGAGCAGTTCTTC; CDR3 protein: CASSLSPIEYEQFF
clone size: .; D gene: TRBD1; J gene: TRBJ1-4; V gene: TRBV28; CDR3 DNA: TGTGCCAGCAGTTGGACAGGGACTAATGAAAAACTGTTTTTT; CDR3 protein: CASSWTGTNEKLFF
clone size: .; D gene: TRBD1; J gene: TRBJ2-2; V gene: TRBV11-2; CDR3 DNA: TGTGCCAGCAGCCGTTCAGGGGGCTACCCAAACACCGGGGAGCTGTTTTTT; CDR3 protein: CASSRSGGYPNTGELFF
clone size: .; D gene: TRBD1; J gene: TRBJ2-7; V gene: TRBV28; CDR3 DNA: TGTGCCAGCACCCACGACAGGGAAGTCTACGAGCAGTACTTC; CDR3 protein: CASTHDREVYEQYF
clone size: few; D gene: .; J gene: TRBJ2-1; V gene: TRBV24-1; CDR3 DNA: TGTGCCACCAGTGATGCCACAGGGTACAATGAGCAGTTCTTC; CDR3 protein: CATSDATGYNEQFF
clone size: .; D gene: TRBD2; J gene: TRBJ2-1; V gene: TRBV6-2/TRBV6-3; CDR3 DNA: TGTGCCAGCAGTTTCGCGGGACTAGCGGACAATGAGCAGTTCTTC; CDR3 protein: CASSFAGLADNEQFF
clone size: few; D gene: TRBD2; J gene: TRBJ2-1; V gene: TRBV23-1; CDR3 DNA: TGCGCCAGCAACCCACGCGGAAGCGGGAGGGACTACAATGAGCAGTTCTTC; CDR3 protein: CASNPRGSGRDYNEQFF
clone size: .; D gene: .; J gene: TRBJ2-2; V gene: TRBV24-1; CDR3 DNA: TGTGCCACCAGAGACAGCCTTACCGGGGAGCTGTTTTTT; CDR3 protein: CATRDSLTGELFF
clone size: .; D gene: TRBD2; J gene: TRBJ2-2; V gene: TRBV18; CDR3 DNA: TGTGCCAGCTCAATGAGCCGGCGCGGGAGGGACACCGGGGAGCTGTTTTTT; CDR3 protein: CASSMSRRGRDTGELFF
clone size: .; D gene: .; J gene: TRBJ1-2; V gene: TRBV2; CDR3 DNA: TGTGCCAGCGCCCCAAGGGGCAGGGCTAACTATGGCTACACCTTC; CDR3 protein: CASAPRGRANYGYTF